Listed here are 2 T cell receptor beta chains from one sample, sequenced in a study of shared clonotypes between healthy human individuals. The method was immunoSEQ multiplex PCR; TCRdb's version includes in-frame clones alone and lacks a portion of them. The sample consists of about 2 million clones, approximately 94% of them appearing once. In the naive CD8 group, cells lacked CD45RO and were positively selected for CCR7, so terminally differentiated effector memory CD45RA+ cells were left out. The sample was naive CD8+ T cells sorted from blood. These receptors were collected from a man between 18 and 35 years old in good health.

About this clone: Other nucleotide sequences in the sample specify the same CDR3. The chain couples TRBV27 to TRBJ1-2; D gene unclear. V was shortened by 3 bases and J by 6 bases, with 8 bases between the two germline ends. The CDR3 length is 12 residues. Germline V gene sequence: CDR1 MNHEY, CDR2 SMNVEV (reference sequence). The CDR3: CASSFSGDGYTF. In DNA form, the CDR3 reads TGTGCCAGCAGTTTCTCTGGGGATGGCTACACCTTC.

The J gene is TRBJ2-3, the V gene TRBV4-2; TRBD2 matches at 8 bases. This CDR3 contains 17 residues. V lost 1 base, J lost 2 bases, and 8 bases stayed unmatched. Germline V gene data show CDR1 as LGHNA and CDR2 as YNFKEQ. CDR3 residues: CASSQVEAGVLTDTQYF. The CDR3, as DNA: TGTGCCAGCAGCCAAGTAGAAGCGGGGGTGCTCACAGATACGCAGTATTTT.